The clone carrying this T cell receptor (beta chain) has a single count. Its antigen is still unknown. The data were taken from a study of T cell responses to AZD1222 COVID-19 vaccine. General study points: Repertoires were collected only later (after the peak T cell response had occurred). Donors were largely white British and mainly female; clonal diversity was possibly underestimated. Spike-specific TCRs gained breadth and depth after people received two AZD1222 doses.

Some clones are missing from TCRdb's copy, which holds only in-frame ones; the method was immunoSEQ multiplex PCR. The sample has around 140,000 clones; just over 90% are singletons. The CDR3 contains 14 residues. Germline V CDR1 and CDR2: SEHNR, FQNEAQ (reference sequence). Trimming took 5 bases from V and 4 from J, leaving 14 bases between them. Source: peripheral blood, taken on day 0 of AZD1222 vaccination. The TCR sequence derives from an adult in good health. This sequence joins TRBV7-9 and TRBJ1-1; D not certain. The CDR3 nucleotides read TGTGCCAGCAGCCGAGGGAGCTGGGGCACTGAAGCTTTCTTT. Its protein product is CASSRGSWGTEAFF.